The 17 T cell receptor beta chains reported below all come from one sample, sequenced in a study of CD4 and CD8 cells across lung adenocarcinoma regions. TCRdb reprocessed the PCR reads with MiXCR, giving one entry per CDR3 protein. The top ten hold 15% to 20% of the sample, which has more than 11,000 distinct CDR3 sequences, 35% to 55% seen once. Sequencing used CD4+ T cells from the center of a lung tumor. All receptors come from a male donor with lung adenocarcinoma. The CD4 and CD8 labels of this study may be unreliable.

Sample share makes this clonotype large (0.1 to 1%). Here the CDR3 DNA reads TGTGCCAGCAGCTCAATCCACAATAGCGGTCTAGCCAAAAACATTCAGTACTTC. Encoded protein: CASSSIHNSGLAKNIQYF. The chain joins TRBV27 to TRBJ2-4, with a tentative D call TRBD2 (6 bases). V was clipped by 6 bases and J by 0 bases, with 21 bases between them. The germline V gene encodes CDR1 MNHEY and CDR2 SMNVEV (reference sequence). The CDR3 consists of 18 residues.

V and J are TRBV27 and TRBJ2-5; D might be TRBD2 (7 bases). The CDR3 totals 16 residues. Germline V gene lookup returns CDR1 MNHEY and CDR2 SMNVEV (reference sequence). Trimming removed 8 bases from V and 11 bases from J, with 30 bases in between. The CDR3 is CASGGPGGRDPDTQYF. The CDR3 nucleotides read TGTGCCAGCGGGGGGCCCGGGGGGCGGGACCCAGATACGCAGTACTTC.

V and J are TRBV7-8 and TRBJ2-1, with 8 bases fitting TRBD2. The J segment lost 10 bases and the V segment lost 3 bases, leaving 8 bases of the junction unmatched. The CDR3 sequence is 14 residues long. Germline loops: CDR1 SGHVS, CDR2 FQNEAQ. The CDR3 protein is CASSFTGTSTEQFF. CDR3 nucleotides: TGTGCCAGCAGCTTCACCGGGACTAGTACCGAGCAGTTCTTC.

This clonotype is medium-sized by share. The genes are TRBV6-1 and TRBJ2-1; the match to TRBD2 covers 8 bases. Trimming removed 4 bases from V and 3 bases from J; junction bases left unmatched: 5. CDR1 is MNHNS and CDR2 is SASEGT in the germline V gene. This CDR3 region has 15 residues. CDR3 DNA: TGTGCCAGCAGTGCCACTAGCGGAAACTACAATGAGCAGTTCTTC. The encoded protein is CASSATSGNYNEQFF.

This chain uses TRBV11-3 with TRBJ2-1; 8 bases line up with TRBD2. CDR1 and CDR2 (germline): SGHNT, YENEEA. Trimming cost V 1 base and J 8 bases; bases outside gene matches: 10. The CDR3 is 16 residues long. The CDR3 here is CASSLGSLAGRDEQFF. CDR3 coding DNA: TGTGCCAGCAGCTTAGGGTCCCTAGCGGGTCGGGATGAGCAGTTCTTC.

The sample holds a few counts of this clonotype. The V gene is TRBV14, the J gene TRBJ2-1; 15 bases fit TRBD2. This CDR3 region has 15 residues. CDR1 is SGHDN and CDR2 is FVKESK in the germline V gene. The V segment lost 6 bases and the J segment 13 bases; nucleotides outside the gene matches: 10. CDR3 sequence reads: CASSLGLAGGETQFF. As DNA, the CDR3 is TGTGCCAGCAGTTTGGGACTAGCGGGAGGAGAGACCCAGTTCTTC.

A note on this clonotype: A much larger clone differs from this one at a single base, so this may be a read error. The chain combines TRBV7-6 with TRBJ2-1, with D tentatively TRBD1 or TRBD2 (6 bases each). The germline V gene has CDR1 SGHVS and CDR2 FNYEAQ. CDR3 length: 13 residues. The CDR3 DNA reads as TGTGCCAGCAGCTTAGCCTCCTCGGGGGCGGTGCTCTTC. Amino acids: CASSLASSGAVLF.

Note on this clonotype: It is likely a read error, because the conserved phenylalanine at the end of the CDR3 is missing. Because the CDR3's place on the DNA is in doubt, the DNA is left out and the CDR3 is given as listed by TCRdb. The chain couples TRBV6-1 to TRBJ2-5; TRBD1 reflects the table's D call only, with no check against the DNA. The germline gives CDR1 MNHNS, CDR2 SASEGT. The CDR3 region is 14 residues in length, termini included. The CDR3 region is CASSPVGAWETQFL.

The chain combines TRBV6-1 with TRBJ2-4; 7 nucleotides match TRBD2. Gene TRBJ2-7 matches the end of the DNA better, so the J call may be wrong. This CDR3 is built from 13 residues. Germline V gene data show CDR1 as MNHNS and CDR2 as SASEGT. This CDR3 reads CASRSSGAYEQYF. The CDR3 DNA sequence: TGTGCCAGCAGATCTAGCGGAGCCTACGAGCAGTACTTC.

J is TRBJ2-1 and V is TRBV27; TRBD1 or TRBD2 may be the D gene (6 bases each). Germline loops: CDR1 MNHEY, CDR2 SMNVEV (reference sequence). Between the trimmed V and J ends, which lost 0 bases and 7 bases, there was a span of 13 bases. The CDR3 has 15 residues. DNA for the CDR3: TGTGCCAGCAGTTTATCCAGGGGACTCCTAAATGAGCAGTTCTTC. Its translation: CASSLSRGLLNEQFF.

The chain links TRBV30 to TRBJ1-2, with D possibly being TRBD1 (6 bases). This CDR3 contains 12 residues. V was pared by 5 bases and J by 8 bases, with 15 bases between. Germline V lookup: CDR1 GTSNPN, CDR2 SVGIG (reference sequence). CDR3 in amino acids: CAWYENGGGYTF. The CDR3 DNA follows: TGTGCCTGGTATGAGAACGGGGGCGGCTACACCTTC.

This chain uses TRBV5-1 with TRBJ1-1; no clear D. The germline gives CDR1 SGHRS, CDR2 YFSETQ. CDR3 length: 14 amino acids. The germline V and J ends were trimmed by 0 bases and 0 bases, with 6 bases remaining between them. The CDR3 here is CASSLEGMNTEAFF. CDR3 sequence (DNA): TGCGCCAGCAGCTTGGAAGGGATGAACACTGAAGCTTTCTTT. Together with reference TRBV5-1 and TRBJ1-1, the CDR3 gives the full variable domain: KAGVTQTPRYLIKTRGQQVTLSCSPISGHRSVSWYQQTPGQGLQFLFEYFSETQRNKGNFPGRFSGRQFSNSRSEMNVSTLELGDSALYLCASSLEGMNTEAFFGQGTRLTVV.

This clonotype was seen ten or more times. The gene calls are TRBV10-3 and TRBJ2-3; 12 bases agree with TRBD1. The V gene's germline CDR1 is ENHRY and CDR2 SYGVKD. This CDR3 is 15 amino acids long. V gave up 7 bases and J gave up 4 bases; unmatched junction bases: 6. In DNA, the CDR3 is TGTGCCATCACCCGGGGACAGGGGGCCGCAGATACGCAGTATTTT. This codes for CAITRGQGAADTQYF.

By sample share, this clonotype is medium-sized. This chain joins TRBV27 and TRBJ2-1, with 7 positions matching TRBD2. V trimming: 1 base; J trimming: 5 bases; junction bases outside the gene matches: 8. The germline gives CDR1 MNHEY, CDR2 SMNVEV (reference sequence). The CDR3 extends over 16 amino acids. The CDR3 coding sequence is TGTGCCAGCAGTTTATTCGCGGGAGAGTTGGACAATGAGCAGTTCTTC. Protein product: CASSLFAGELDNEQFF.

This chain joins TRBV6-1 and TRBJ2-1; tentative D call: TRBD1 (6 bases). The end of the DNA aligns better with TRBJ2-7, so the J call may be wrong. This CDR3 has 13 amino acids. Germline V CDR1 and CDR2: MNHNS, SASEGT. This CDR3 is CAWGLLGKKEQYF. CDR3 nucleotides: TGTGCCTGGGGGCTGTTAGGGAAAAAAGAGCAGTACTTC.

To note about this clonotype: The junction departs from the called germline gene at one end, perhaps through a read error. The CDR3 here is CASSYAGRDRGNSPPHF. The CDR3, as DNA: TGTGCCAGCAGTTACGCAGGTCGGGACAGGGGCAATTCACCCCCCCACTTC. The chain links TRBV6-5 to TRBJ2-7; 10 nucleotides line up with TRBD1. The CDR3 is 17 amino acids. The germline CDR1 and CDR2 sequences are MNHEY and SVGAGI.

By sample fraction, this clonotype is medium-sized. The chain is built from TRBV6-1 and TRBJ2-7; 7 bases agree with TRBD2. The ends lost 5 bases at V and 2 bases at J; junction bases unmatched: 3. This CDR3 region has 13 residues. Germline values: CDR1 MNHNS, CDR2 SASEGT. The CDR3 bases are TGTGCCAGCAGTCAGGGAGGGACCTACGAGCAGTACTTC. It yields the protein CASSQGGTYEQYF.